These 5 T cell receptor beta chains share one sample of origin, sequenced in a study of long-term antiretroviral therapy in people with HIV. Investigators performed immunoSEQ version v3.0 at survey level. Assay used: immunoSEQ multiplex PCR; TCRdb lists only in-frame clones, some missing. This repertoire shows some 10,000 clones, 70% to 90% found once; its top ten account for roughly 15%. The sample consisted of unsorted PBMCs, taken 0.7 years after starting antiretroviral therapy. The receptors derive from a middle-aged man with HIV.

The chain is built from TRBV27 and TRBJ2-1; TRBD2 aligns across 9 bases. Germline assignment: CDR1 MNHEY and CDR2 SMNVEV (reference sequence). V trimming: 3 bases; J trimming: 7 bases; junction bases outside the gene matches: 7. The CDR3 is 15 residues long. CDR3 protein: CASSFQREVGNEQFF. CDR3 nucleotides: TGTGCCAGCAGTTTCCAGCGGGAGGTCGGGAATGAGCAGTTCTTC.

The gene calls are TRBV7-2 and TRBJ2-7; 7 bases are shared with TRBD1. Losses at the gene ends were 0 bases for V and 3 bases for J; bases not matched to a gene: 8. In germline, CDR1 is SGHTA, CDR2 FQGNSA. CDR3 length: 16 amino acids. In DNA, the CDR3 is TGTGCCAGCAGCTTAGCGGAGGACAGGCCAAACTACGAGCAGTACTTC. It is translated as CASSLAEDRPNYEQYF.

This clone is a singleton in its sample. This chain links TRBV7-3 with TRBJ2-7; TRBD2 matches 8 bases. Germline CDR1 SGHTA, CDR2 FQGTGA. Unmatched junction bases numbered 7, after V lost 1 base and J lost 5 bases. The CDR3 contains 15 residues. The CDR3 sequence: CASSLNPAGEDEQYF. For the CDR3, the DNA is TGTGCCAGCAGCTTAAACCCAGCGGGAGAGGACGAGCAGTACTTC.

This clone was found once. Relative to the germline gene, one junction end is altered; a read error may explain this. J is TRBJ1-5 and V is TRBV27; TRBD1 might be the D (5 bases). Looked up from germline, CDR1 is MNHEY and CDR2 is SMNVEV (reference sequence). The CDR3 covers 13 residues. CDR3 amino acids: CASKGSLQGGSFF. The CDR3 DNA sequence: TGTGCCAGCAAAGGGTCTCTTCAGGGAGGTAGCTTTTTT.

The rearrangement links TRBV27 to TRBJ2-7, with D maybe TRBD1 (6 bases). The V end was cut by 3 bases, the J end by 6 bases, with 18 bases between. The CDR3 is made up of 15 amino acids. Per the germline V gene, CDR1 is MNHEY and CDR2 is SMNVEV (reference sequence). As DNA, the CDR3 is TGTGCCAGCAGTTTTCAGTCAGGGGTGGACTTCGAGCAGTACTTC. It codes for CASSFQSGVDFEQYF.